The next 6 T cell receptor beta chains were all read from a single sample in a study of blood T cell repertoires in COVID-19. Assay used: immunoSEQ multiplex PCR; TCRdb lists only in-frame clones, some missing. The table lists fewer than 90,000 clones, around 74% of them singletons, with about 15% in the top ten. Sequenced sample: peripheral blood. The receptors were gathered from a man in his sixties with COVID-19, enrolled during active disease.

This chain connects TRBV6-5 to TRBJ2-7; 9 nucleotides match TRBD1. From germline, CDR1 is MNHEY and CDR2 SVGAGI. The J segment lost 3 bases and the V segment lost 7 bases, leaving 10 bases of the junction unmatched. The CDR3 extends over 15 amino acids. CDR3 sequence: CASTPSGGQGYEQYF. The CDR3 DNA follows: TGTGCCAGCACTCCCTCGGGGGGACAGGGCTACGAGCAGTACTTC.

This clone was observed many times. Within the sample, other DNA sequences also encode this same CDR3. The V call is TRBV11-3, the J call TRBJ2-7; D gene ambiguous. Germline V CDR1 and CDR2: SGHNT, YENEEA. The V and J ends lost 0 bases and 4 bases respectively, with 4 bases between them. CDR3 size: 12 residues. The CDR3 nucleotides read TGTGCCAGCAGCTTAGACCAGTACGAGCAGTACTTC. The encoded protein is CASSLDQYEQYF.

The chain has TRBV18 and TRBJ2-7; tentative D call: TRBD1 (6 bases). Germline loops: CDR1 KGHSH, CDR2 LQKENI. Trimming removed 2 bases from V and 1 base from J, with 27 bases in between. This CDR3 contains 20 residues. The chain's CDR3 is CASSPGGPTPTGTPSYEQYF. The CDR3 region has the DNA TGTGCCAGCTCACCAGGGGGACCTACCCCAACAGGGACCCCTTCCTACGAGCAGTACTTC.

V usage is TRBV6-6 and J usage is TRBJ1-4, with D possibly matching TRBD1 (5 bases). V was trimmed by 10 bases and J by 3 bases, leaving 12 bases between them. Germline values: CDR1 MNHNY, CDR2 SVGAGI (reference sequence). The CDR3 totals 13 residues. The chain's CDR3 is CATARGANEKLFF. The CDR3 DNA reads TGTGCCACCGCACGGGGGGCTAATGAAAAACTGTTTTTT.

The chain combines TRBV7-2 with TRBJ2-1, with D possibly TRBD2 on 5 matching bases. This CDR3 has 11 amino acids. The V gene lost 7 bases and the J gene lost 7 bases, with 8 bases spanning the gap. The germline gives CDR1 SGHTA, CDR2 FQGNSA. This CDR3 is CASTSSNEQFF. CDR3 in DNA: TGTGCCAGCACTAGCTCTAATGAGCAGTTCTTC.

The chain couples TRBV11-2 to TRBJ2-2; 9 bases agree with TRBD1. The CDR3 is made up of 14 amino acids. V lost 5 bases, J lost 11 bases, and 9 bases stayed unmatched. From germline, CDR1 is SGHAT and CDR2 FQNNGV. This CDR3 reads CASSTTGQGGELFF. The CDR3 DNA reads TGTGCCAGCAGCACAACGGGACAGGGAGGAGAGCTGTTTTTT.